Listed here is a single T cell receptor beta chain. Antigen unknown. Germline V lookup: CDR1 SGDLS, CDR2 YYNGEE. V was cut by 0 bases and J by 3 bases, with 16 bases left in between. The CDR3 contains 18 residues. The table came from immunoSEQ multiplex PCR; TCRdb's copy has only in-frame clones and leaves some out. Altogether about 89,000 clones are present, approximately 91% being singletons, with the ten largest covering 0.7% to 0.9%. This sample was included in a study of OX40 agonist ivuxolimab in advanced cancers. Study at large: Six ivuxolimab dose levels, 0.01 to 10 mg/kg, were given intravenously every 2 weeks. Partial responses occurred in three patients (one hepatocellular carcinoma, two cutaneous melanoma).

Study-wide points: With doses of 0.1-3.0 mg/kg, partial responders showed among the lowest clonal expansion.

The chain carries TRBV9 and TRBJ2-6; D is uncertain. The material was CD4+ or CD8+ T cells sorted from blood, obtained in a trial of the OX40 agonist ivuxolimab. This TCR was sampled from an adult with an advanced solid tumor such as melanoma, head and neck, liver or kidney cancer. The CDR3: CASSVAHTTLGGANVLTF. The CDR3 nucleotides are TGTGCCAGCAGCGTAGCTCACACTACTCTTGGTGGGGCCAACGTCCTGACTTTC.